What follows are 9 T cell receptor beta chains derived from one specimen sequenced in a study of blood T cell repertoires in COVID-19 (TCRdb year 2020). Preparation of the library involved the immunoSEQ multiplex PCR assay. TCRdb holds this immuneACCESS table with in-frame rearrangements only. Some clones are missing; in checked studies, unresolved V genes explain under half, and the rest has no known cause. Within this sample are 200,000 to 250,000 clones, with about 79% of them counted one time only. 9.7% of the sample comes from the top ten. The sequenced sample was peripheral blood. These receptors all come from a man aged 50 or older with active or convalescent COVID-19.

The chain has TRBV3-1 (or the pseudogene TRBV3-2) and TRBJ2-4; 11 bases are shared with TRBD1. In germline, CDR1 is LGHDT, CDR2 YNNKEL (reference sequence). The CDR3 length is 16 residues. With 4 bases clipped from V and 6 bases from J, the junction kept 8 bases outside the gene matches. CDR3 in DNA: TGTGCCAGCAGCCCGCGGACAGGGGGCTATGCAAACATTCAGTACTTC. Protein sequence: CASSPRTGGYANIQYF.

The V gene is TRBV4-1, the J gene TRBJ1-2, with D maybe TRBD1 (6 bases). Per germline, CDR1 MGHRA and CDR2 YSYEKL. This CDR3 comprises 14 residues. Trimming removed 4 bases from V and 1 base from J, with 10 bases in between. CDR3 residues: CASSPRDINYGYTF. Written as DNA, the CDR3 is TGCGCCAGCAGCCCCCGGGACATTAACTATGGCTACACCTTC.

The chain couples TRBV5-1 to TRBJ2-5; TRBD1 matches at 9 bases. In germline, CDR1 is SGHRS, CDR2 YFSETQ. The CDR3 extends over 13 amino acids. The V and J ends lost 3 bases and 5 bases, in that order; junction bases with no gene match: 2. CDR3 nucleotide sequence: TGCGCCAGCAGCTCCACAGGGGGCGAGACCCAGTACTTC. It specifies CASSSTGGETQYF.

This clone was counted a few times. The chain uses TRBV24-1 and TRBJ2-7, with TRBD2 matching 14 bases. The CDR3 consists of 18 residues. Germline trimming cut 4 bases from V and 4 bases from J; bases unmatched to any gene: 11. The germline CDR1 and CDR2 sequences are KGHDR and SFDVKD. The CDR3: CATSDQGLAGVLQYEQYF. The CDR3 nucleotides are TGTGCCACCAGTGACCAGGGACTAGCGGGAGTACTCCAATACGAGCAGTACTTC.

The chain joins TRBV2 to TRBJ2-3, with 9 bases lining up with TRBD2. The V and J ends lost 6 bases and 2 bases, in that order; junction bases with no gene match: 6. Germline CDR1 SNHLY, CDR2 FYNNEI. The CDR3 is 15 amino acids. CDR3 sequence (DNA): TGTGCCAGCAGGGTAGCGGGGGATTACACAGATACGCAGTATTTT. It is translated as CASRVAGDYTDTQYF.

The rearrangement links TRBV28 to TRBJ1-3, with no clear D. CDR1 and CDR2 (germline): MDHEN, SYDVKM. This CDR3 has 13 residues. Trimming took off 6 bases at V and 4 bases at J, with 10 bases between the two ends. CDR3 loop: CASRLTGGNTIYF. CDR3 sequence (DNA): TGTGCCAGCAGATTAACGGGGGGAAACACCATATATTTT.

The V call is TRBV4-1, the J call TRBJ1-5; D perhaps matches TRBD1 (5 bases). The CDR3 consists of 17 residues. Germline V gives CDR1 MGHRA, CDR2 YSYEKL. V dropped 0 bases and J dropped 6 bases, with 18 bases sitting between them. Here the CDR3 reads CASSQEPPGGLFQPQHF. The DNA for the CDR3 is TGCGCCAGCAGCCAAGAGCCCCCCGGGGGATTATTTCAGCCCCAGCATTTT.

CDR3 DNA: TGTGCCAGCAGCCTCTCCCCTACGGGACAGGTAAATGGCTACACCTTC. This codes for CASSLSPTGQVNGYTF. This chain joins TRBV27 and TRBJ1-2, with 8 bases fitting TRBD1. This CDR3 contains 16 residues. The junction had 15 bases not matched to a gene; V was cut back by 6 bases and J by 6 bases. The V gene's germline CDR1 is MNHEY and CDR2 SMNVEV (reference sequence).

The chain's CDR3 is CASSQRGYGYTF. The CDR3, as DNA: TGCGCCAGCAGCCAAAGAGGCTATGGCTACACCTTC. The chain has TRBV4-3 and TRBJ1-2; D not resolved. This CDR3 spans 12 amino acids. Trimming stripped 2 bases from V and 4 bases from J, with 5 bases between. CDR1 and CDR2 (germline): LGHNA, YSLEER.